This T cell receptor beta chain is from a study of cytomegalovirus exposure and HLA in healthy donors. Across the study: Earlier, about 180 million T cells were analyzed, and 95 million to 140 million unique TCR beta sequences were found among them. Of 300 to 450 genotyped donors, more than 75% clustered with self-reported Caucasian donors. Findings and limits, study-wide: A cluster of highly shared sequence variants was likely a sequencing artifact. Versus the approximately 720-donor mean, an Asian-associated ancestry cluster reportedly showed fewer N-insertions in a later analysis.

The CDR3 covers 14 residues. V gave up 6 bases and J gave up 7 bases, with 18 bases separating them. Germline V CDR1 and CDR2: MNHNS, SASEGT. Researchers ran the PCR with 60 Vbeta and 13 Jbeta primers. The table came from immunoSEQ multiplex PCR; TCRdb's copy has only in-frame clones and leaves some out. The sample consists of tens of thousands of clones, 75% to 85% of them appearing once. This clone was counted between two and nine times. Its target is unknown. The clonotype originates from a young woman in good health and CMV-seronegative. Sequenced sample: PBMCs. The V gene is TRBV6-1, the J gene TRBJ2-5, with D unresolved. CDR3 residues: CASSGTESVATQYF. The CDR3 nucleotides read TGTGCCAGCAGCGGTACAGAGTCCGTGGCGACCCAGTACTTC.